The 11 T cell receptor beta chains below all came from one sample that was sequenced in a study of T-cell memory formation after mild COVID-19. In TCRdb, the 5' RACE reads were re-called with MiXCR into one record per CDR3 protein. The table shows about 300,000 distinct CDR3 sequences, with 15% to 20% occurring only once. Sequenced material: PBMCs or a T cell subset sorted from them (not recorded which). The source is a man aged 18 to 30 who had mild COVID-19 (a few samples of this study predate the infection). Cell type and time point are not known.

This chain links TRBV4-3 with TRBJ1-2; D is unresolved. The germline V and J ends were trimmed by 5 bases and 0 bases, with 13 bases remaining between them. The CDR3 is 15 amino acids. CDR1 and CDR2 from the germline V gene are LGHNA and YSLEER. In nucleotides, the CDR3 is TGCGCCAGCAGCGAATCCTCGGCAGCTAACTATGGCTACACCTTC. It is translated as CASSESSAANYGYTF.

This clonotype turned up a few times. The chain links TRBV27 to TRBJ2-3; 13 bases fit TRBD2. The V gene's germline CDR1 is MNHEY and CDR2 SMNVEV (reference sequence). V dropped 4 bases and J dropped 5; count of bases not matched to a gene: 6. There are 16 residues in the CDR3. The CDR3 loop is CASSSSTSGGLDTQYF. CDR3 nucleotide sequence: TGTGCCAGCAGTTCCTCGACTAGCGGGGGGTTAGATACGCAGTATTTT.

This clonotype was seen only a few times. The rearrangement joins TRBV7-6 to TRBJ2-1; D is possibly TRBD2 (7 bases). CDR3 size: 15 residues. Germline values: CDR1 SGHVS, CDR2 FNYEAQ. Trimming removed 1 base from V and 4 bases from J, with 11 bases in between. The DNA for the CDR3 is TGTGCCAGCAGCTTAGTCGGGGGGCTATACAATGAGCAGTTCTTC. Its translation is CASSLVGGLYNEQFF.

This sequence joins TRBV7-9 and TRBJ2-2, with D perhaps TRBD2 (5 bases). CDR1 and CDR2 from the germline V gene are SEHNR and FQNEAQ (reference sequence). V was shortened by 2 bases and J by 6 bases, with 10 bases between the two germline ends. The CDR3 totals 14 residues. The CDR3 nucleotides are TGTGCCAGCAGCTTAAGGGCGGACTCCGGGGAGCTGTTTTTT. Its translation is CASSLRADSGELFF.

This clonotype was counted between two and nine times. The J gene is TRBJ1-6, the V gene TRBV5-1; TRBD1 is a possible D gene (6 bases). Between the trimmed V and J ends, which lost 3 bases and 7 bases, there was a span of 11 bases. CDR1 and CDR2 from the germline V gene are SGHRS and YFSETQ. CDR3 length equals 14 residues. In nucleotides, the CDR3 is TGCGCCAGCAGCTCCACCGACAGGAATTCACCCCTCCACTTT. This gives the protein CASSSTDRNSPLHF.

The chain has TRBV29-1 and TRBJ1-2, with TRBD1 matching over 8 bases. The CDR3 consists of 12 residues. J gave up 7 bases and V 6 bases, and 7 bases lay outside the gene matches. CDR1 is SQVTM, CDR2 ANQGSEA, per germline. CDR3 region: CSVPGQGRGYTF. The CDR3 DNA follows: TGCAGCGTACCAGGACAGGGACGTGGCTACACCTTC.

This clonotype was picked up a small number of times. The chain couples TRBV7-2 to TRBJ2-7; D gene uncertain. V was cut by 3 bases and J by 0 bases, with 9 bases left in between. The CDR3 has 14 residues. Germline CDR1 reads SGHTA; CDR2 reads FQGNSA. The CDR3 loop reads CASSFQESSYEQYF. In DNA, the CDR3 is TGTGCCAGCAGCTTTCAGGAGAGCTCCTACGAGCAGTACTTC.

The sample holds a few counts of this clonotype. The chain links TRBV28 to TRBJ2-4, with TRBD1 matching 10 bases. The J segment lost 1 base and the V segment lost 5 bases, leaving 5 bases of the junction unmatched. Germline CDR1 reads MDHEN; CDR2 reads SYDVKM. The CDR3 spans 16 residues. The CDR3 is CASSPGQGRAKNIQYF. CDR3 coding DNA: TGTGCCAGCAGTCCGGGACAGGGGAGGGCCAAAAACATTCAGTACTTC.

V usage is TRBV12-3 or TRBV12-4 and J usage is TRBJ1-2; D may be TRBD1 (6 bases). V lost 1 base to trimming and J lost 4 bases, with 10 bases between them. The CDR3 length is 14 residues. As DNA, the CDR3 is TGTGCCAGCAGTTTAGACCAGGGGCTCTATGGCTACACCTTC. This sequence encodes CASSLDQGLYGYTF.

This clonotype was observed a few times. This chain joins TRBV9 and TRBJ2-7; D not certain. Trimming shortened V by 3 bases and J by 6 bases, and 13 bases separated the two germline ends. The V gene's germline CDR1 is SGDLS and CDR2 YYNGEE. The CDR3 loop spans 13 amino acids. The CDR3 sequence is CASSGYVSGEQYF. CDR3 DNA sequence: TGTGCCAGCAGCGGGTACGTTAGTGGCGAGCAGTACTTC.

The genes are TRBV7-9 and TRBJ2-2; D is undetermined. There are 14 residues in the CDR3. CDR1 is SEHNR and CDR2 is FQNEAQ in the germline V gene (reference sequence). The germline V and J ends were trimmed by 5 bases and 1 base, with 8 bases remaining between them. CDR3 coding DNA: TGTGCCAGCAGCACCCCAGGGAACACCGGGGAGCTGTTTTTT. As protein: CASSTPGNTGELFF.